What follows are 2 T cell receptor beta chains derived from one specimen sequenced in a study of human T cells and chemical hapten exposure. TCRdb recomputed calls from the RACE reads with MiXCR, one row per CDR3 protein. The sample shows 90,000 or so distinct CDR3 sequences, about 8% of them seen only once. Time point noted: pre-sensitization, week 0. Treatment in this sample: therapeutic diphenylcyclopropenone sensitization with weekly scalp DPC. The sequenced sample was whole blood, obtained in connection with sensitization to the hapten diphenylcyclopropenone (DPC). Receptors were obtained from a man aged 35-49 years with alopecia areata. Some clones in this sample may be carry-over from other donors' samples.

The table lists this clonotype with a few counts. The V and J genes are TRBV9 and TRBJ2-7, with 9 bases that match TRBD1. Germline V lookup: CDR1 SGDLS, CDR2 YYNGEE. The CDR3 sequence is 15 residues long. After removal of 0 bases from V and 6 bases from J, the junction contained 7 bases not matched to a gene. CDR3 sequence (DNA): TGTGCCAGCAGCGTAGAAGGGACAGGGACGGTCGAGCAGTACTTC. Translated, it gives CASSVEGTGTVEQYF.

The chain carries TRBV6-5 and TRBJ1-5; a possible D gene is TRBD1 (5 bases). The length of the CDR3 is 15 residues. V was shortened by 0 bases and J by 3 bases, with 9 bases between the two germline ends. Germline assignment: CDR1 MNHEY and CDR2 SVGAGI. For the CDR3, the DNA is TGTGCCAGCAGTTACTCAACAGGCTACAATCAGCCCCAGCATTTT. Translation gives CASSYSTGYNQPQHF.